The present T cell receptor beta chain was sequenced within a study of cytomegalovirus exposure and HLA in healthy donors (TCRdb year 2017). About the full investigation: According to an earlier analysis of several hundred of the donors, roughly 180 million T cells yielded 120 million or so unique TCR beta sequences and approximately 280 Gb of sequence data. All discovery cohort repertoires had been generated using a single sequencing platform. Along with the approximately 620-subject first cohort, a separate validation cohort of some 130 different subjects was used. A later genetic analysis used genome-wide SNP genotypes for about 60% of the roughly 700 donors, treating that subset as a discovery cohort. Among the roughly 410 genotyped donors, around 81% belonged to the genetic ancestry cluster associated with self-reported Caucasian donors. Four to six DR-DQ haplotypes were handled as single units for association and clustering, since linkage in the cohort was strong. Donor age, sex, ethnicity and CMV serostatus were compiled alongside the repertoire data. In a later analysis, previously published TCR beta repertoires from some 640 donors were re-analyzed and high-resolution HLA genotyping was added so that TCR occurrence patterns could be studied. Class I and class II HLA loci were covered by the typing at four-digit resolution. To predict cytomegalovirus infection status, the study combined high-throughput TCR immunosequencing, statistical association of individual TCRs with disease status, and machine learning. The aim of the study was to test whether cataloging public T cell receptors could identify signatures of past pathogen exposure. To decide whether each TCR beta V gene segment behaved as functional or pseudogenic, an earlier analysis of some 580 of the donors relied on high-throughput TCR beta sequencing. The number of donors typed differed by locus, with about 629-630 for A, B, C, DRB1 and DQB1, more than 500 for DQA1, some 570 for DPA1, and around 450 for DPB1. An early release covering 550 to 700 HLA-typed donors comprised approximately 290 gigabases of sequencing data and around 85 million unique TCR sequences. Among about 370 genotyped donors of the cohort, an average of roughly 230,000 unique TCR beta nucleotide sequences was sequenced per donor, of which 15% to 20% were non-productive. The study profiled the T cell repertoires of 500 to 800 subjects by immunosequencing and related them to cytomegalovirus serostatus. Rather than drawing on any new phenotypic data, the later analysis identified candidate immune exposures from TCR beta sequences and the way those sequences occurred across donors.

The germline V and J ends show losses of 6 bases and 1 base respectively, and no gene match explains 3 bases of the junction. Based on the germline V gene (reference sequence), the CDR1 and CDR2 sequences are SEHNR and FQNEAQ. Including the terminal cysteine and phenylalanine, the CDR3 comprises 13 residues. The entry retains the CDR3 DNA only, 39 bases that are in frame from base 1. Results and caveats for the whole study, not just this receptor: Most CMV-associated TCR beta chains appeared to be HLA-restricted in a later analysis, and the HLA associations seemed to be driven largely by CMV exposure. Because HLA typing was missing for some donors at each locus, association tests included only the typed subset. According to the authors, the approach could potentially be generalized to other disease states and immunological phenotypes. Assigning TCR associations to individual alleles was difficult when HLA alleles, especially DR and DQ, strongly co-occurred. In this cohort, only TCR beta chains were sequenced, and detectable features were limited by the absence of alpha or paired-chain data. In a later analysis, HLA-associated TCR beta chains were found to be more clonally expanded and to have lower generation probabilities than equally common non-associated chains. Immune exposure information for the cohort was limited to CMV serostatus. In a later analysis, TCR association rates were found to vary across HLA loci, with the most associated TCRs seen for DRB1 alleles and the fewest for HLA-C alleles. Presence/absence analyses assumed roughly uniform sequencing depth across donors, an assumption that may not hold. In vitro tests confirmed that three of the cytomegalovirus-associated TCR beta chains recognize cytomegalovirus antigens. The study gave a list of 150 to 200 TCR beta chains associated with cytomegalovirus. At a false discovery rate of 0.05, a later analysis linked about 16,000 TCR beta sequences to specific HLA alleles. In an earlier analysis of under 600 of the donors, most TCR beta V segments were observed in productive rearrangements about 87% or about 30% of the time, broadly matching IMGT annotations. The classifier was reported to diagnose cytomegalovirus status with high specificity and sensitivity in both the original and validation cohorts. The earlier analysis of approximately 560 of the donors excluded 15 to 20 rarely observed V segments, including chromosome 9 orphons, because counts were too low. A further reported finding was that TCR beta sequences accurately predicted the HLA-A and HLA-B alleles for most subjects in the first cohort. A group of highly shared sequence variants was considered likely to be a technical artifact of the sequencing pipeline. Across donors, most TCR sequences were observed very rarely, whereas some public TCRs were present in many individuals. A later genetic analysis reported fewer N-insertions in productive TCRs among donors in an Asian-associated ancestry cluster than the roughly 690-donor mean. A later analysis reported that several top co-occurrence clusters appeared linked to parvovirus B19, influenza, CMV and Epstein-Barr virus. V-gene and J-gene trimming of TCR beta chains was associated with a missense DCLRE1C variant in a later genetic analysis, and the association was replicated in an independent cohort. Some IMGT-functional V segments, including TRBV6-2 and TRBV6-3, could not be told apart with the 87-base-pair reads, so those segments were excluded. Linkage disequilibrium might explain the correlated functional status among segregating V segments, but an unknown experimental factor could not be ruled out.

The library was built by means of the immunoSEQ multiplex PCR assay. A mixture of 60 forward primers for TCR Vbeta segments and 13 reverse primers for TCR Jbeta segments was used in the multiplex PCR. A multiplex PCR assay on genomic DNA amplified the CDR3 region of rearranged TCR beta genes. The amplified TCR beta libraries were sequenced on the Illumina HiSeq System as 87-base-pair reads. The paper's processing steps were these. Across the 700 or so repertoires, a later analysis counted tens of millions of unique TCR beta chains, 9.5 million to 13 million of which were shared by at least two donors. Raw reads were error-corrected and collapsed into unique sequences with a nearest-neighbor algorithm that merged closely related sequences to remove PCR and sequencing errors. V, D and J gene segments were assigned by aligning CDR3 sequences to IMGT reference sequences. For a sequence to be retained, a match of at least six nucleotides was required to both a V gene segment and a J gene segment. Rearrangements were classified as productive when the CDR3 lacked stop codons and remained in frame with V and J, and all other rearrangements were classified as non-productive. Following IMGT convention, CDR3 was defined as the stretch from the second conserved V-encoded cysteine to the conserved J-encoded phenylalanine. The earlier analysis of about 610 of the donors excluded any sequence lacking an unambiguous match to a single V gene segment. In an earlier analysis of approximately 500 of the donors, a V segment was called functional when productive rearrangements were above 56.7%, and segregating when the standard deviation between donors exceeded 5%. A statistical classification framework was built to diagnose cytomegalovirus status from the catalog of TCR beta chain sequences. In a later analysis, TCR nucleotide sequences were compared against IMGT/GENE-DB human TR gene sequences so that V and J genes could be assigned. A later analysis assigned CDR3 sequences and most-parsimonious VDJ recombination scenarios with the TCRdist pipeline. In a later analysis, each TCR beta chain was defined by its CDR3 amino acid sequence together with its V-gene family, and reads without a unique V-gene family were excluded. To address suspected cross-contamination and a sequencing artifact, a later analysis removed over 500 highly shared, low-generation-probability nucleotide sequences. A later analysis calculated a clonal expansion index for each public chain from normalized within-repertoire ranks of inferred template counts. In a later analysis, generation probabilities were computed with a VDJ recombination model fitted to out-of-frame rearrangements, and the resulting probabilities were checked against IGoR. A later analysis scored TCR-TCR, TCR-HLA and TCR-CMV co-occurrence with hypergeometric tests, applying a repertoire-size bias correction to TCR pairs. In a later analysis, false discovery rates were estimated by permuting HLA or CMV assignments 20 times. A later analysis grouped co-occurring TCRs with DBSCAN, adding TCRdist sequence similarity when clustering within HLA-allele-positive subsets. Co-occurrence clustering excluded repertoires with fewer than 30,000 or more than 120,000 public chains, plus five with anomalous nucleotide sharing. TCRdb took over this immuneACCESS table, retaining in-frame rearrangements with V and J assigned. Such tables are incomplete; in checked studies, under half of the missing clones stem from an unresolved V gene, and the remainder is unexplained. For V, J and clone size, that table is used; D and trimming come from the DNA. The sample includes approximately 110,000 clones, with around 80% observed a single time. The top ten constitute around 5.3% of the sample.

In regard to this clone: The antigen it binds to is not known. No much larger clone exists at a distance of one base, and base qualities are not known.

In total, approximately 610 healthy bone marrow donors made up the cohort. Cohort members were all nominally healthy when sampled, although unrecorded immune exposures were likely present. The donor tested CMV seronegative, placing the donor among the roughly 350 seronegative members of the cohort. Each donor provided a peripheral blood sample, and peripheral blood mononuclear cells were used for TCR beta sequencing. The Qiagen DNeasy Blood Extraction Kit was used to extract genomic DNA from the blood cell samples. The rearrangement combines TRBV7-9 with TRBJ2-7, with 7 central nucleotides matching TRBD1. This clonotype was sampled from a male donor in good health and CMV-seronegative. The sequencing input was PBMCs. This receptor carries the CDR3 CASRRGQSYEQYF. The base sequence is TGTGCCAGCAGACGGGGACAGTCCTACGAGCAGTACTTC. The CDR3, completed at both ends by the reference TRBV7-9 and TRBJ2-7 genes, gives the full variable domain DTGVSQNPRHKITKRGQNVTFRCDPISEHNRLYWYRQTLGQGPEFLTYFQNEAQLEKSRLLSDRFSAERPKGSFSTLEIQRTEQGDSAMYLCASRRGQSYEQYFGPGTRLTVT.